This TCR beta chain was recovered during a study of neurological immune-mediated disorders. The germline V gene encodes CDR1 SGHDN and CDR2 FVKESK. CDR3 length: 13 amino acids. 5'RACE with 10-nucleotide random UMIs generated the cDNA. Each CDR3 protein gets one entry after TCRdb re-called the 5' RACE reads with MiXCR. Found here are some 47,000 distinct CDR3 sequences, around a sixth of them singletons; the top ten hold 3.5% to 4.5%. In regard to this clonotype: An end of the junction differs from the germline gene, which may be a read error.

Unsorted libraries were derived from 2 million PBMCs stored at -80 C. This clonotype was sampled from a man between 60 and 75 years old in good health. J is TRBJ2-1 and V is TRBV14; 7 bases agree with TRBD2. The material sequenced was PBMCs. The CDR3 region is CSSSPSTMREKFF. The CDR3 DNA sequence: TGTTCCAGCAGCCCCTCCACTATGCGGGAGAAGTTCTTC.